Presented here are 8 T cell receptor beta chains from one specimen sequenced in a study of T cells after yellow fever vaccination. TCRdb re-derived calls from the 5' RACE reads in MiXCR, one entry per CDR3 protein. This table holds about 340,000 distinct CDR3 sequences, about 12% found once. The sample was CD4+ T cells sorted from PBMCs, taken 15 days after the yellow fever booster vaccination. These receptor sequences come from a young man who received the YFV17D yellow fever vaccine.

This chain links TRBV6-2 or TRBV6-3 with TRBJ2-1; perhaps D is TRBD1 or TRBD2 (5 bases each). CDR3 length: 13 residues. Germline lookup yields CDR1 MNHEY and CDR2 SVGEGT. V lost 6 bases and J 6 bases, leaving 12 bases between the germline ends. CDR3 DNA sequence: TGTGCCAGCAGAAGGGACGGCGGCAATGAGCAGTTCTTC. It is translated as CASRRDGGNEQFF.

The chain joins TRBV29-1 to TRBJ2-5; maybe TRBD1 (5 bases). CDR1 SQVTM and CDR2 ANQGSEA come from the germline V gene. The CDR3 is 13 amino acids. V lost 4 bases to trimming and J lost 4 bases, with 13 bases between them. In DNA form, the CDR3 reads TGCAGCGTTGCTCCACGCCAGGGAGAGACCCAGTACTTC. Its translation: CSVAPRQGETQYF.

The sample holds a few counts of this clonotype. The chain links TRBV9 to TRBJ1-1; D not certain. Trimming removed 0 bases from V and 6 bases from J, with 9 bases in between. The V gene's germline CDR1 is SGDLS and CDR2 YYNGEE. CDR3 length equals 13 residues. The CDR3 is CASSVVEGSEAFF. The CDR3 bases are TGTGCCAGCAGCGTAGTTGAGGGCTCTGAAGCTTTCTTT.

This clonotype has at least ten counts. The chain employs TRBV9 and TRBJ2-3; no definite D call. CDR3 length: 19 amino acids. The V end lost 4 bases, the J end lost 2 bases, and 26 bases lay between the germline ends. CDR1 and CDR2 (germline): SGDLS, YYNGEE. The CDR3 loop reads CASSPSPIPLGAPTDTQYF. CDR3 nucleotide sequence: TGTGCCAGCAGCCCCAGTCCCATACCCCTCGGTGCGCCCACAGATACGCAGTATTTT. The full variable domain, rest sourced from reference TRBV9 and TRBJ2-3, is DSGVTQTPKHLITATGQRVTLRCSPRSGDLSVYWYQQSLDQGLQFLIQYYNGEERAKGNILERFSAQQFPDLHSELNLSSLELGDSALYFCASSPSPIPLGAPTDTQYFGPGTRLTVL.

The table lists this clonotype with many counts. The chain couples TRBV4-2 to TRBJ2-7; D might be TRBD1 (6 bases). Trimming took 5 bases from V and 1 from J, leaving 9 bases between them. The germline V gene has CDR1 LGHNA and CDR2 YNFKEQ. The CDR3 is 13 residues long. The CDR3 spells CASSSGQSYEQYF. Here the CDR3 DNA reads TGTGCCAGCAGCTCTGGACAGTCCTACGAGCAGTACTTC.

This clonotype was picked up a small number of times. The CDR3: CAWSSQGTQYF. Here the CDR3 DNA reads TGTGCCTGGAGTTCCCAGGGTACGCAGTATTTT. The chain is built from TRBV30 and TRBJ2-3; a weak D match, TRBD1 (5 bases). V dropped 2 bases and J dropped 8 bases, with 8 bases sitting between them. This CDR3 spans 11 amino acids. CDR1 and CDR2 (germline): GTSNPN, SVGIG (reference sequence).

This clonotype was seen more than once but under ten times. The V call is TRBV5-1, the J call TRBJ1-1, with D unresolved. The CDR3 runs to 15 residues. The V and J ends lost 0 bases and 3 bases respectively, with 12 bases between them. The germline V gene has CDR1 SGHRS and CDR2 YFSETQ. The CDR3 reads CASSLAPLGDTEAFF. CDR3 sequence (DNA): TGCGCCAGCAGCTTGGCCCCCCTTGGGGACACTGAAGCTTTCTTT.

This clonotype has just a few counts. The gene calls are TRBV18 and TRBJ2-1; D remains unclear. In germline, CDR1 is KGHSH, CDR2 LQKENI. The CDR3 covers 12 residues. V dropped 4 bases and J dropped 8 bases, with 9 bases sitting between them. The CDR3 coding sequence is TGTGCCAGCTCACTCCAGTGGGATGAGCAGTTCTTC. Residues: CASSLQWDEQFF. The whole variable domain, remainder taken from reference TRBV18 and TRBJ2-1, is NAGVMQNPRHLVRRRGQEARLRCSPMKGHSHVYWYRQLPEEGLKFMVYLQKENIIDESGMPKERFSAEFPKEGPSILRIQQVVRGDSAAYFCASSLQWDEQFFGPGTRLTVL.